These 9 T cell receptor beta chains were all obtained from the same sample, sequenced in a study of blood T cells in healthy people across ages (dated by TCRdb to about 2015). Library construction relied on 5' RACE. TCRdb records Illumina HiSeq 2500 as the sequencer. A second PCR of roughly 6 to 11 cycles was run with a J-beta primer mix and a sample-barcoded 5' primer. Using fastp trimming at Q25 and MiXCR clonotype assembly, TCRdb reanalyzed the public sequencing data and kept in-frame beta chains. Each entry is one CDR3 protein sequence, shown with its most common DNA and genes. Across this sample there are 1.5 million or so distinct CDR3 sequences, with approximately 42% seen only once. The ten largest clones capture about 4% of the sample. Specimen: blood. These receptors were taken from a woman under 30 in good health.

The chain recombines TRBV6-5 with TRBJ1-1, with TRBD1 matching over 7 bases. The CDR3 sequence is 14 residues long. Losses at the gene ends were 6 bases for V and 6 bases for J; bases not matched to a gene: 10. Germline assignment: CDR1 MNHEY and CDR2 SVGAGI. In DNA, the CDR3 is TGTGCCAGCAGCACGGGACAGCCGACCTCTGAAGCTTTCTTT. Its protein product is CASSTGQPTSEAFF.

This chain links TRBV5-1 with TRBJ2-2; 7 bases line up with TRBD1. This CDR3 has 14 residues. Per the germline V gene, CDR1 is SGHRS and CDR2 is YFSETQ. The V segment lost 5 bases and the J segment 6 bases; nucleotides outside the gene matches: 7. The CDR3 DNA reads TGCGCCAGCAGACCAACGACAGGGCCCGGGGAGCTGTTTTTT. Its protein product is CASRPTTGPGELFF.

The gene calls are TRBV11-1 and TRBJ2-5, with TRBD2 matching 8 bases. CDR1 and CDR2 from the germline V gene are SGHAT and FQDESV (reference sequence). J was trimmed by 5 bases and V by 3 bases; bases with no gene match: 5. The CDR3 length is 14 residues. As DNA, the CDR3 is TGTGCCAGCAGCTTCGGGAGGGCCGAGGAGACCCAGTACTTC. This codes for CASSFGRAEETQYF. Supplemented by reference TRBV11-1 and TRBJ2-5, the full variable domain reads EAEVAQSPRYKITEKSQAVAFWCDPISGHATLYWYRQILGQGPELLVQFQDESVVDDSQLPKDRFSAERLKGVDSTLKIQPAELGDSAMYLCASSFGRAEETQYFGPGTRLLVL.

The sample holds a few counts of this clonotype. The gene calls are TRBV29-1 and TRBJ1-2; D remains ambiguous. Deletions cut 1 base from V and 3 bases from J, with 6 bases between. CDR3 length: 12 amino acids. Per the germline V gene, CDR1 is SQVTM and CDR2 is ANQGSEA. Here the CDR3 reads CSVEAPDYGYTF. In DNA form, the CDR3 reads TGCAGCGTTGAAGCCCCGGACTATGGCTACACCTTC.

The chain couples TRBV29-1 to TRBJ2-1, with TRBD2 identical over 8 bases. The CDR3 contains 14 residues. Trimming removed 5 bases from V and 8 bases from J; junction bases left unmatched: 11. CDR1 and CDR2 (germline): SQVTM, ANQGSEA. The CDR3: CSVMDSGVRDEQFF. The CDR3 region has the DNA TGCAGCGTTATGGATAGCGGGGTGAGGGATGAGCAGTTCTTC.

The sample holds a few counts of this clonotype. This chain uses TRBV6-5 with TRBJ1-2, with D possibly TRBD1 on 5 matching bases. This CDR3 has 15 residues. Trimming cost V 0 bases and J 2 bases, with 10 bases left between them. From germline, CDR1 is MNHEY and CDR2 SVGAGI. CDR3 protein: CASSYSSWGNYGYTF. CDR3 bases: TGTGCCAGCAGTTACTCCTCTTGGGGGAACTATGGCTACACCTTC.

This chain connects TRBV3-1 to TRBJ2-7; D remains ambiguous. This CDR3 region has 13 residues. The V end lost 1 base, the J end lost 9 bases, and 13 bases lay between the germline ends. Germline loops: CDR1 LGHDT, CDR2 YNNKEL (reference sequence). The CDR3 region is CASSQAQNSRQYF. The DNA of the CDR3 is TGTGCCAGCAGCCAAGCTCAGAACAGCAGGCAGTACTTC.

This clonotype came up a few times. The J gene is TRBJ1-6, the V gene TRBV20-1; D uncertain. CDR3 length equals 17 residues. The ends were cut back, 0 bases at V and 0 bases at J, with 12 bases in the middle. Germline values: CDR1 DFQATT, CDR2 SNEGSKA (reference sequence). The CDR3 spells CSARDAARSSYNSPLHF. The CDR3 DNA reads TGCAGTGCTAGAGATGCGGCCCGGAGCTCCTATAATTCACCCCTCCACTTT.

This clonotype was recorded a few times. The chain is built from TRBV10-3 and TRBJ2-7; D possibly corresponds to TRBD1 (5 bases). V was clipped by 2 bases and J by 4 bases, with 9 bases between them. Germline assignment: CDR1 ENHRY and CDR2 SYGVKD. The CDR3 covers 13 residues. CDR3 protein: CAISERQTYEQYF. In DNA form, the CDR3 reads TGTGCCATCAGTGAGAGACAGACGTACGAGCAGTACTTC.